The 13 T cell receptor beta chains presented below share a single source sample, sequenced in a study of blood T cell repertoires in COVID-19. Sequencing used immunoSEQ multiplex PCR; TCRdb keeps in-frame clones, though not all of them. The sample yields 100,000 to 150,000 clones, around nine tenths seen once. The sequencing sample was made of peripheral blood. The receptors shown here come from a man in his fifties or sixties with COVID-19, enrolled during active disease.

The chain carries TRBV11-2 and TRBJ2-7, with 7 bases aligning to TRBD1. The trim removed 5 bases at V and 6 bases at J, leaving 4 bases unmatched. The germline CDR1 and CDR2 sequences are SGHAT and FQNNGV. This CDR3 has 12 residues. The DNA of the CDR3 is TGTGCCAGCAGCGGGACAGTTACCGAGCAGTACTTC. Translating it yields CASSGTVTEQYF.

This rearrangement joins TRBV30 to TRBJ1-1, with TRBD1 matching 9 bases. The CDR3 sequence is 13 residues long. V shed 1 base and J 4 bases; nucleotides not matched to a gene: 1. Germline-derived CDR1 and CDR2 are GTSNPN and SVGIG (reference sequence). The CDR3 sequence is CAWSGQGGTEAFF. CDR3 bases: TGTGCCTGGAGTGGACAGGGGGGCACTGAAGCTTTCTTT.

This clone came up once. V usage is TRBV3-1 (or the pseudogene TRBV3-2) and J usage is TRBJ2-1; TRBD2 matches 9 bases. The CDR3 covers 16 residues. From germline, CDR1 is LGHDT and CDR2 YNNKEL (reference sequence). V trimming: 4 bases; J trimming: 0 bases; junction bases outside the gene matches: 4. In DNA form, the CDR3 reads TGTGCCAGCAGCCTAGCGGGGGACACCTCCTACAATGAGCAGTTCTTC. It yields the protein CASSLAGDTSYNEQFF.

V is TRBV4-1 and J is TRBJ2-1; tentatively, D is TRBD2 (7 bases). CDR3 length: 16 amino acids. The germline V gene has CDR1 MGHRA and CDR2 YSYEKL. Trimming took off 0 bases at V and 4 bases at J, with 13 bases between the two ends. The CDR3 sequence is CASSQESRGAYNEQFF. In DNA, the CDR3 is TGCGCCAGCAGCCAAGAATCACGGGGGGCTTACAATGAGCAGTTCTTC.

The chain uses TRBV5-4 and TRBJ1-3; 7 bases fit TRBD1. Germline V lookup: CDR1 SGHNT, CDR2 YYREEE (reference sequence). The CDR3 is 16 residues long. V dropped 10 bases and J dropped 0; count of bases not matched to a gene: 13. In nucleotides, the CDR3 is TGTGCCTTTTCTAAGCCGGACAGGAACTCTGGAAACACCATATATTTT. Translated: CAFSKPDRNSGNTIYF. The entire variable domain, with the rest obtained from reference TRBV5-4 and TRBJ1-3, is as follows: ETGVTQSPTHLIKTRGQQVTLRCSSQSGHNTVSWYQQALGQGPQFIFQYYREEENGRGNFPPRFSGLQFPNYSSELNVNALELDDSALYLCAFSKPDRNSGNTIYFGEGSWLTVV.

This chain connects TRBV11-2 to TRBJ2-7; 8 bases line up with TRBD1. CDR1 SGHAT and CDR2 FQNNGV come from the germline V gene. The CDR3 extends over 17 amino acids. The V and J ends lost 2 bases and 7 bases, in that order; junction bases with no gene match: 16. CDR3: CASSLHYSRGPVVEQYF. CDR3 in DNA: TGTGCCAGCAGCTTACATTATTCCAGGGGGCCCGTGGTAGAGCAGTACTTC.

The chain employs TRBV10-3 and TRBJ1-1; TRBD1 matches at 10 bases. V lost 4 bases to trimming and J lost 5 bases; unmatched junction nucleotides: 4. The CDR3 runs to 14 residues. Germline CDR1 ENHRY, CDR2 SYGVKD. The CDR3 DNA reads TGTGCCATCAGTGCGGGACAGGGGAGAACTGAAGCTTTCTTT. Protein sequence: CAISAGQGRTEAFF.

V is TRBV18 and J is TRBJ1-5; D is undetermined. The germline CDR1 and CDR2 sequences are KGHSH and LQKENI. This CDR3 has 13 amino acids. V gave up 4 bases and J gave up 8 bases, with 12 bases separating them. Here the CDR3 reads CASSRIAEEPQHF. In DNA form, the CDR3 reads TGTGCCAGCTCACGGATCGCCGAGGAGCCCCAGCATTTT.

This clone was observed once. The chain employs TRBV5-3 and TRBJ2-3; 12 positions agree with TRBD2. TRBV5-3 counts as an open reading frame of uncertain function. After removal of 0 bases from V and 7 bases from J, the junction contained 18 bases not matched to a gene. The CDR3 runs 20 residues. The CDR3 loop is CARSLAILASGGAISHTQYF. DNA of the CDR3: TGTGCCAGAAGCTTGGCCATTCTCGCTAGCGGGGGGGCTATCAGTCATACGCAGTATTTT.

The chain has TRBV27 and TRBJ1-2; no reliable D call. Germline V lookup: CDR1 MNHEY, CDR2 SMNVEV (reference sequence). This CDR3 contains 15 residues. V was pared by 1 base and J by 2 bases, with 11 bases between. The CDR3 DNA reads TGTGCCAGCAGTTTATGGGCCAATTCCAACTATGGCTACACCTTC. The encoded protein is CASSLWANSNYGYTF.

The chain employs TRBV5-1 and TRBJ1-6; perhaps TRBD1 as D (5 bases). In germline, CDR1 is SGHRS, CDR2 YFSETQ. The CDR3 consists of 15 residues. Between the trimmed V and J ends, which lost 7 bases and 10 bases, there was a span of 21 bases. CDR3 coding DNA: TGCGCCAGCCGCCGTTCGGGGGAGGCGGTATCACCCCTCCACTTT. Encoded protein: CASRRSGEAVSPLHF.

Here the CDR3 DNA reads TGTGCCAGCAGCAAGGGACAGGGAGGGACAGATACGCAGTATTTT. Translation: CASSKGQGGTDTQYF. The chain is built from TRBV7-2 and TRBJ2-3, with 9 bases identical to TRBD1. CDR3 size: 15 residues. The trim removed 5 bases at V and 3 bases at J, leaving 6 bases unmatched. Per germline, CDR1 SGHTA and CDR2 FQGNSA.

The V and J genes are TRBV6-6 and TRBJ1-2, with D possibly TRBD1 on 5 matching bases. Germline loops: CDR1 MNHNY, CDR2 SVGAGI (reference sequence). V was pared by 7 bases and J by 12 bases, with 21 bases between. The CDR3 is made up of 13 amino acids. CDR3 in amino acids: CASTTVVGGGHTF. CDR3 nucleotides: TGTGCCAGCACCACAGTAGTGGGGGGAGGACACACCTTC.